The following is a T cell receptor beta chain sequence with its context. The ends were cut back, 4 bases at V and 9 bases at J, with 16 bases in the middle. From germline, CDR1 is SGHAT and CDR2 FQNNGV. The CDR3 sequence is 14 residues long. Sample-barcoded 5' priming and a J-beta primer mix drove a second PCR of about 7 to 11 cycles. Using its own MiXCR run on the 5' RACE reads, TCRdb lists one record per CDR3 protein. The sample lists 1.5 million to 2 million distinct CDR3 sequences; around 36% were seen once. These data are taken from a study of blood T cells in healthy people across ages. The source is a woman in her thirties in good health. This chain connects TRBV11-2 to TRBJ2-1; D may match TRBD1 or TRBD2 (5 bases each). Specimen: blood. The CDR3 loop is CASSSGDRRGEQFF. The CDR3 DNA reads TGTGCCAGCAGCTCCGGGGACCGCCGGGGTGAGCAGTTCTTC.